This T cell receptor (beta chain) was found in a study of technical replicates of blood from a handful of donors. The protocol was immunoSEQ multiplex PCR, while the TCRdb copy is restricted to in-frame clones and leaves out a portion. The data show 80,000 or so clones, 75% to 85% seen once. This CDR3 comprises 12 residues. Germline trimming cut 6 bases from V and 5 bases from J; bases unmatched to any gene: 2. CDR1 is SQVTM and CDR2 is ANQGSEA in the germline V gene. The sequenced sample was PBMCs. The sequence was obtained from a human donor in good health. Some clones in this sample may be carry-over from other donors' samples. The genes are TRBV29-1 and TRBJ1-5; TRBD1 agrees at 9 bases. CDR3 DNA sequence: TGCAGCGTACGACAGGGGGATCAGCCCCAGCATTTT. Translation gives CSVRQGDQPQHF.